This T cell receptor (beta chain) was documented in a study of Graves' ophthalmopathy and Graves' hyperthyroidism (dated by TCRdb to the late 2010s). Describing the broader study: Peripheral blood was collected before any treatment was given, at the time of initial diagnosis. To explore V-J signatures distinguishing ophthalmopathy from hyperthyroidism, a discovery set of about a hundred patients (roughly 45 ophthalmopathy, some 55 stable hyperthyroidism) was enrolled. After sampling, hyperthyroidism patients received methimazole starting at 30 mg daily, and ophthalmopathy patients received high-dose intravenous methylprednisolone. For independent validation, a separate cohort was made up of 18 hyperthyroidism patients plus 17 patients who later progressed from hyperthyroidism to ophthalmopathy. The 95 to 100 discovery patients were randomly divided into training and test sets at a 7:3 ratio. In total, under 150 blood samples were TCR-sequenced: around 42 ophthalmopathy, roughly 80 hyperthyroidism and approximately 17 hyperthyroidism-to-ophthalmopathy patients. In more than five hyperthyroidism patients, T-cell repertoires of thyroid tissue and blood were compared. The study used signatures of the TCR beta repertoire to tell Graves' ophthalmopathy apart from Graves' hyperthyroidism and to predict which patients would progress to ophthalmopathy. On the study overall, not on this receptor specifically: Ophthalmopathy was separated from stable hyperthyroidism by the 13-signature model with about 85% sensitivity and 81.08% specificity in cross-validation and with 80%/75% in the test set. Most expanded thyroid clonotypes with frequency above 0.001 were also detected in blood, suggesting blood repertoires may reflect the thyroid immune response. No statistical method was used to predetermine the sample size, and group allocation was not hidden from the investigators. In validation, the model predicted ophthalmopathy progression with nearly 71% sensitivity and 72.22% specificity; 12 predicted patients were CT-confirmed with GO in a median of approximately 6.2 months.

This clonotype appeared many times. It lacks a known antigen. No base-level quality is on record; no much larger clone is a single base apart. TCR beta CDR3 regions were amplified from RNA transcripts for repertoire sequencing. HTBI primers and the Qiagen OneStep RT-PCR kit were used in a first-round RT-PCR, which was followed by a second-round multiplex PCR, size selection and purification. The libraries underwent paired-end sequencing with 100 bp reads on an Illumina HiSeq2000. On the authors' methods: SOAPnuke was used to process the reads, throwing out any read that had adapters, had uncalled bases, had a mean Phred below 15, or lacked an exact constant-primer or identifier match. COPE v1.2.5 was used to merge high-quality paired reads. Clonotypes were defined as unique nucleotide sequences and were aligned to IMGT TRB V, D and J references using MiTCR v1.1. Analysis was restricted to V-J combinations with a frequency above 0.0001, which covered 99% to 99.2% of repertoires. A TCR clonal expansion and chaos score per V-J combination was defined as the ratio of F50 clonal expansion to chaos observed in the TCRdist matrix. Welch's t-statistics and random forest were used to narrow the features down to 10 to 15 V-J combinations, which were then fed into a naive Bayes classifier. The similarity between thyroid and blood repertoires was quantified using the Morisita-Horn index. TCRdb passed the public sequencing reads through fastp at Q25 and MiXCR, retaining productive beta sequences. Identical CDR3 proteins give one entry, which carries the most common genes and DNA. None of the V and J calls come from the authors' own analysis; TCRdb made them. The sample has some 410,000 distinct CDR3 sequences on record, over 20% of them singletons. The ten largest clones take up more than 2.5% of the sample.

Stable hyperthyroidism was defined as no progression to ophthalmopathy within 18 months of follow-up. Patients with hyperthyroidism were aged 18 to 65 years, had been newly diagnosed, and had a disease duration of less than 2 months. Patients with other autoimmune diseases, uncontrolled infections, pregnancy or lactation were excluded from the study. Diagnosis relied on clinical symptoms, serum thyroxine, TRAb, thyroid ultrasound and orbital computed tomography. Using Ficoll-Paque density gradient centrifugation, PBMCs were isolated from about 9.4 ml of fresh peripheral blood. Total RNA was extracted with Trizol reagent and quality-checked on an Agilent 2100 Bioanalyzer. Sample: peripheral blood. The clonotype comes from a woman aged 18-30 years with stable Graves' hyperthyroidism. Donor details come from another sample of the same person, matched by shared clones.

This receptor carries the CDR3 CASRRTSDHQPQHF. The DNA reads TGTGCCAGTAGAAGGACAAGTGACCATCAGCCCCAGCATTTT. This chain is built from TRBV19 and TRBJ1-5; TRBD1 is a weak D gene call, 5 bases matching. CDR1 and CDR2 (LNHDA, SQIVND) derive from the germline V gene (reference sequence). The CDR3 runs 14 residues from the cysteine to the phenylalanine. CDR3 DNA only is kept here, 42 bases in frame from base 1. V is shortened by 6 bases, J by 5 bases, and the region joining them spans 14 bases.